Below, 22 T cell receptor beta chains from the same sample are listed, as sequenced in a study of long-term antiretroviral therapy in people with HIV. immunoSEQ v3.0 was run at survey level. TCRdb keeps only in-frame clones here, not all; method: immunoSEQ multiplex PCR. Found here are fewer than 20,000 clones, approximately 75% of them singletons; the top ten hold 14%. Source: unsorted PBMCs, taken 1.5 years before starting antiretroviral therapy. The receptors stem from a woman in her forties or fifties with HIV.

V gene TRBV5-5 combines with J gene TRBJ1-1; no reliable D call. Germline V gives CDR1 SGHKS, CDR2 YYEKEE (reference sequence). The CDR3 has 11 residues. Trimming took 2 bases from V and 6 from J, leaving 5 bases between them. The CDR3 DNA reads TGTGCCAGCAGCTTCAACGCTGAAGCTTTCTTT. It encodes CASSFNAEAFF.

The chain combines TRBV6-4 with TRBJ2-1, with 7 bases matching TRBD1. Unmatched junction bases numbered 6, after V lost 5 bases and J lost 2 bases. CDR3 size: 15 residues. CDR1 is MRHNA, CDR2 SNTAGT, per germline. The CDR3 sequence: CASSKGGEPYNEQFF. The CDR3 DNA follows: TGTGCCAGCAGTAAAGGGGGCGAACCCTACAATGAGCAGTTCTTC.

V is TRBV4-1 and J is TRBJ2-1, with D unclear. Germline CDR1 and CDR2: MGHRA and YSYEKL. The V end lost 6 bases, the J end lost 6 bases, and 9 bases lay between the germline ends. The CDR3 has 12 amino acids. The CDR3 DNA reads TGCGCCAGCAGATTAAACGGCAATGAGCAGTTCTTC. This translates into CASRLNGNEQFF.

The chain couples TRBV7-3 to TRBJ2-1, with 8 bases fitting TRBD2. Germline CDR1 reads SGHTA; CDR2 reads FQGTGA. After removal of 4 bases from V and 2 bases from J, the junction contained 7 bases not matched to a gene. This CDR3 comprises 16 residues. The CDR3 bases are TGTGCCAGCAGCTCCCGGGGGGGCCTTCCCTACAATGAGCAGTTCTTC. Translation gives CASSSRGGLPYNEQFF. Full variable domain (rest looked up from reference TRBV7-3 and TRBJ2-1): GAGVSQTPSNKVTEKGKYVELRCDPISGHTALYWYRQSLGQGPEFLIYFQGTGAADDSGLPNDRFFAVRPEGSVSTLKIQRTERGDSAVYLCASSSRGGLPYNEQFFGPGTRLTVL.

The chain joins TRBV7-9 to TRBJ1-1; D is perhaps TRBD1 (5 bases). CDR3 length: 13 residues. Trimming pared 3 bases from V and 7 bases from J, leaving 12 bases between. Germline-derived CDR1 and CDR2 are SEHNR and FQNEAQ (reference sequence). The CDR3 region has the DNA TGTGCCAGCAGCTTTACGGGGCTTCTTGAAGCTTTCTTT. It encodes CASSFTGLLEAFF.

This chain connects TRBV7-9 to TRBJ2-5; D call uncertain. CDR1 is SEHNR, CDR2 FQNEAQ, per germline (reference sequence). V was shortened by 4 bases and J by 5 bases, with 8 bases between the two germline ends. The CDR3 is 12 residues long. Here the CDR3 reads CASSSYKETQYF. CDR3 bases: TGTGCCAGCAGCTCCTATAAGGAGACCCAGTACTTC.

The chain joins TRBV5-1 to TRBJ2-3; possible D gene TRBD1, 6 bases. Per the germline V gene, CDR1 is SGHRS and CDR2 is YFSETQ. V was pared by 4 bases and J by 1 base, with 16 bases between. CDR3 length: 16 amino acids. The CDR3 coding sequence is TGCGCCAGCAGCCTCCTGGTAAGACAGGGCACAGATACGCAGTATTTT. It yields the protein CASSLLVRQGTDTQYF.

This chain uses TRBV6-4 with TRBJ1-6, with no clear D. Germline values: CDR1 MRHNA, CDR2 SNTAGT. V was cut by 5 bases and J by 10 bases, with 15 bases left in between. The CDR3 spans 14 residues. The CDR3, as DNA: TGTGCCAGCAGTTACACGGCGGGCGGCTCACCCCTCCACTTT. Its translation is CASSYTAGGSPLHF.

The sample holds one count of this clone. V gene TRBV19 combines with J gene TRBJ2-7; TRBD1 aligns across 7 bases. CDR3 size: 15 residues. V lost 5 bases and J lost 0; bases outside the gene matches: 7. Germline CDR1 and CDR2: LNHDA and SQIVND (reference sequence). The DNA for the CDR3 is TGTGCCAGTAGTCCACGGGACAGCATCTCCTACGAGCAGTACTTC. It yields the protein CASSPRDSISYEQYF.

In DNA form, the CDR3 reads TGTGCCAGCTCACTCGACAGACATAGCAATCAGCCCCAGCATTTT. Protein sequence: CASSLDRHSNQPQHF. This chain joins TRBV18 and TRBJ1-5; TRBD1 is a possible D gene (5 bases). V was shortened by 4 bases and J by 0 bases, with 10 bases between the two germline ends. Germline V gene sequence: CDR1 KGHSH, CDR2 LQKENI. CDR3 size: 15 residues.

This chain connects TRBV19 to TRBJ1-5; 8 bases align to TRBD1. CDR1 and CDR2 (germline): LNHDA, SQIVND (reference sequence). After removal of 6 bases from V and 4 bases from J, the junction contained 8 bases not matched to a gene. This CDR3 is built from 15 residues. The CDR3 loop is CASRDGQGRNQPQHF. The DNA for the CDR3 is TGTGCCAGTAGGGACGGACAGGGTCGTAATCAGCCCCAGCATTTT.

This chain connects TRBV14 to TRBJ2-5, with D perhaps TRBD1 (5 bases). Trimming shortened V by 2 bases and J by 5 bases, and 24 bases separated the two germline ends. The CDR3 has 18 amino acids. CDR1 and CDR2 from the germline V gene are SGHDN and FVKESK. The CDR3 here is CASSQQGASGRLRETQYF. CDR3 DNA sequence: TGTGCCAGCAGCCAACAAGGGGCATCGGGCCGTTTAAGGGAGACCCAGTACTTC.

This rearrangement joins TRBV4-1 to TRBJ2-2; D is unresolved. Germline CDR1 reads MGHRA; CDR2 reads YSYEKL. V lost 4 bases, J lost 8 bases, and 20 bases lay in between. This CDR3 has 16 residues. The CDR3 here is CASSPLPNVDQGELFF. In DNA, the CDR3 is TGCGCCAGCAGCCCCCTCCCAAATGTTGACCAAGGGGAGCTGTTTTTT.

The chain links TRBV7-2 to TRBJ1-1; 7 positions agree with TRBD1. This CDR3 has 15 residues. Germline CDR1 and CDR2: SGHTA and FQGNSA. V lost 2 bases and J lost 1; bases outside the gene matches: 4. CDR3 sequence reads: CASSLREGANTEAFF. DNA for the CDR3: TGTGCCAGCAGCTTAAGGGAGGGGGCGAACACTGAAGCTTTCTTT.

This clone was observed a single time. The chain links TRBV20-1 to TRBJ1-2; perhaps TRBD1 as D (5 bases). Deletions cut 4 bases from V and 6 bases from J, with 6 bases between. This CDR3 is built from 10 residues. Germline CDR1 and CDR2: DFQATT and SNEGSKA (reference sequence). The CDR3 here is CSANRNGYTF. In DNA, the CDR3 is TGCAGTGCTAACAGGAATGGCTACACCTTC.

This chain links TRBV5-1 with TRBJ1-1; 7 bases align to TRBD1. Germline V lookup: CDR1 SGHRS, CDR2 YFSETQ. J was trimmed by 0 bases and V by 8 bases; bases with no gene match: 4. The CDR3 length is 13 residues. CDR3 region: CASHRGVNTEAFF. The CDR3 DNA reads as TGCGCCAGTCACAGGGGTGTGAACACTGAAGCTTTCTTT. The whole variable domain, filled in from reference TRBV5-1 and TRBJ1-1, reads KAGVTQTPRYLIKTRGQQVTLSCSPISGHRSVSWYQQTPGQGLQFLFEYFSETQRNKGNFPGRFSGRQFSNSRSEMNVSTLELGDSALYLCASHRGVNTEAFFGQGTRLTVV.

The rearrangement joins TRBV7-9 to TRBJ2-7; maybe TRBD1 (6 bases). With 5 bases removed from V and 5 bases from J, the gap between germline ends came to 10 bases. Germline V lookup: CDR1 SEHNR, CDR2 FQNEAQ (reference sequence). There are 12 residues in the CDR3. CDR3 loop: CASSQQGNEQYF. In DNA, the CDR3 is TGTGCCAGCAGCCAGCAGGGGAACGAGCAGTACTTC.

This chain uses TRBV30 with TRBJ1-6; D gene ambiguous. CDR1 and CDR2 from the germline V gene are GTSNPN and SVGIG (reference sequence). The CDR3 has 14 residues. The V and J ends lost 6 bases and 8 bases respectively, with 17 bases between them. In DNA form, the CDR3 reads TGTGCCTGCTTTGGGTGGTTCGGTGATTCACCCCTCCACTTT. Translated: CACFGWFGDSPLHF.

This chain uses TRBV5-1 with TRBJ2-1, with 9 nucleotides matching TRBD1. Germline CDR1 reads SGHRS; CDR2 reads YFSETQ. This CDR3 region has 15 residues. Losses at the gene ends were 1 base for V and 8 bases for J; bases not matched to a gene: 7. The CDR3 loop is CASSLPRTGDHEQFF. CDR3 DNA: TGCGCCAGCAGCTTGCCGAGGACAGGGGACCATGAGCAGTTCTTC.

V usage is TRBV5-1 and J usage is TRBJ1-1; 8 bases map to TRBD1. The CDR3 runs 14 residues. V shed 4 bases, J shed 1 base, and the junction held 3 bases outside the gene matches. Per germline, CDR1 SGHRS and CDR2 YFSETQ. The CDR3: CASSTGTGNTEAFF. The CDR3, as DNA: TGCGCCAGCAGCACCGGGACAGGGAACACTGAAGCTTTCTTT.

The chain is built from TRBV30 and TRBJ2-3; TRBD1 matches 8 bases. V lost 0 bases and J lost 1; bases outside the gene matches: 3. The CDR3 is 15 residues long. The germline V gene has CDR1 GTSNPN and CDR2 SVGIG (reference sequence). The CDR3, as DNA: TGTGCCTGGAGTGTACAGACAGGGGGCACAGATACGCAGTATTTT. This codes for CAWSVQTGGTDTQYF.

This chain links TRBV9 with TRBJ1-3, with D maybe TRBD1 (5 bases). Trimming removed 3 bases from V and 4 bases from J, with 11 bases in between. Germline loops: CDR1 SGDLS, CDR2 YYNGEE. The CDR3 length is 14 residues. This CDR3 reads CASSAQGFGNTIYF. The CDR3 DNA reads as TGTGCCAGCAGCGCGCAGGGTTTCGGAAACACCATATATTTT.